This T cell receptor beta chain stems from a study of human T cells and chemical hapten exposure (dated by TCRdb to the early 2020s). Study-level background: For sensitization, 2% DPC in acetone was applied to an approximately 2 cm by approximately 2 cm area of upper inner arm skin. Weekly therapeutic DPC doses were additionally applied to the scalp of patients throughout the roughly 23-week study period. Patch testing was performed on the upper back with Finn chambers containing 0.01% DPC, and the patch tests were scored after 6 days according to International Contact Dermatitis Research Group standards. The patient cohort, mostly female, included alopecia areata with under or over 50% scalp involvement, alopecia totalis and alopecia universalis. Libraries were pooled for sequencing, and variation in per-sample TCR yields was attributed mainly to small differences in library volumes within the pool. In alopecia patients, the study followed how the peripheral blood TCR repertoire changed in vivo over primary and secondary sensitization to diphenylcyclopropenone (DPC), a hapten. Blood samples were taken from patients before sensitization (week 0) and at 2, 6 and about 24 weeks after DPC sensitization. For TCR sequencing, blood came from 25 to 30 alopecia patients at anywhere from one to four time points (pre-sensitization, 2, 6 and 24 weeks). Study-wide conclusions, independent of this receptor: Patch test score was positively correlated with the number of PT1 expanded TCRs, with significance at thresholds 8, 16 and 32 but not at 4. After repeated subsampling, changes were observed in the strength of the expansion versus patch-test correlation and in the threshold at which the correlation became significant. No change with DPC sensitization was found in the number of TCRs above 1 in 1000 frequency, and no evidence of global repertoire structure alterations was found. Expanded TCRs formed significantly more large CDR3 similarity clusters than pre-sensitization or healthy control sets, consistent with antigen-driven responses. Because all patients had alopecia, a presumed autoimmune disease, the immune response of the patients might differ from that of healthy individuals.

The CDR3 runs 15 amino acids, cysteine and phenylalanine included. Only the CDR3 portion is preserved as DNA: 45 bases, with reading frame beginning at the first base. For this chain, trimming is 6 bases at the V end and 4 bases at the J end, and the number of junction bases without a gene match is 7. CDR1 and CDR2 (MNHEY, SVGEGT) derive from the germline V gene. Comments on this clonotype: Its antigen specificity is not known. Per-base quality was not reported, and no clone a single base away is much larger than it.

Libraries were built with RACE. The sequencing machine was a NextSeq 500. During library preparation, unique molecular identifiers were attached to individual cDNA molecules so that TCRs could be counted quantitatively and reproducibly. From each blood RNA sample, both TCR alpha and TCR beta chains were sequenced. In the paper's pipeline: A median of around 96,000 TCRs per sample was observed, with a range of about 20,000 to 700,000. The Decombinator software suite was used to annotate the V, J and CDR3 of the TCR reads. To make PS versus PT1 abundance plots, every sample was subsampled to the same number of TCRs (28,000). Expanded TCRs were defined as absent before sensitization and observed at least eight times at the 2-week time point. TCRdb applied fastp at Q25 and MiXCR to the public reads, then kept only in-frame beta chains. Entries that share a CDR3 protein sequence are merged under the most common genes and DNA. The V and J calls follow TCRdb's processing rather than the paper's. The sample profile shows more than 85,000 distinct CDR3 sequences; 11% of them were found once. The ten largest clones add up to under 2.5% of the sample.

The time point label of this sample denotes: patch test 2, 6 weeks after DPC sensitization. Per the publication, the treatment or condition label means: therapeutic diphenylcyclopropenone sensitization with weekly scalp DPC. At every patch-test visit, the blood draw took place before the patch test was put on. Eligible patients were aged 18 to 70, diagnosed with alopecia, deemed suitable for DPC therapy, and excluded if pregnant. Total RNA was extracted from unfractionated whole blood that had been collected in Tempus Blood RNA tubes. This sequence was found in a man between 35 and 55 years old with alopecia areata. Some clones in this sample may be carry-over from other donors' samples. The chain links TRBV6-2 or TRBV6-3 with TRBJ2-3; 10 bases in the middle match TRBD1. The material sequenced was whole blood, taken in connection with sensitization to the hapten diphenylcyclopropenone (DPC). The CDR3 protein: CASSRGQGRADTQYF. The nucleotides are TGTGCCAGCAGCCGGGGACAGGGGAGAGCAGATACGCAGTATTTT.